This TCR beta chain came from a study of blood T cell repertoires in COVID-19. Study context: The cDNA or gDNA used as material had been derived from T cells, B-cell-depleted T cells, or PBMCs.

Germline lookup yields CDR1 KGHDR and CDR2 SFDVKD. The CDR3 is 14 residues long. V was shortened by 4 bases and J by 5 bases, with 12 bases between the two germline ends. In the source study's methods: Estimation of nucleated cell counts relied on the amplification of reference gene primers. Measured with immunoSEQ multiplex PCR; TCRdb has only the in-frame clones, and not every one. V and J calls plus clone size are reproduced from that table; the DNA served to infer D and trimming. The sample gives some 120,000 clones, approximately 83% of which show up once; approximately 20% is in the top ten. Sequenced material: peripheral blood. The chain recombines TRBV24-1 with TRBJ2-3, with D perhaps TRBD1 (6 bases). This TCR came from a woman aged 45-60 years who had recovered from COVID-19. The CDR3 DNA follows: TGTGCCACCAGTGAAGGACAGAGTCAAGATACGCAGTATTTT. It codes for CATSEGQSQDTQYF.